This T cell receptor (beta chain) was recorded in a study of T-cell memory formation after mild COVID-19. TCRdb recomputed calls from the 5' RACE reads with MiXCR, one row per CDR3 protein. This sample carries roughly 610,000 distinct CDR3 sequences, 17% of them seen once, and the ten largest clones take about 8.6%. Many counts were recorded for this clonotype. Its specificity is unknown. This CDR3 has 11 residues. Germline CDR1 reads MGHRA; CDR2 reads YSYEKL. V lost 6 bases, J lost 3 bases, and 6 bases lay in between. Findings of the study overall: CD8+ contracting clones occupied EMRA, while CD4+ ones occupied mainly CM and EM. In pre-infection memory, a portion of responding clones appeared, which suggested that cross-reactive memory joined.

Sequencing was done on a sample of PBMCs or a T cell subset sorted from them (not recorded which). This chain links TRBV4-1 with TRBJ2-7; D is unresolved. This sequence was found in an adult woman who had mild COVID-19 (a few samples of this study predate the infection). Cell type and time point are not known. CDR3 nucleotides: TGCGCCAGCAGTGGCAACTACGAGCAGTACTTC. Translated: CASSGNYEQYF.